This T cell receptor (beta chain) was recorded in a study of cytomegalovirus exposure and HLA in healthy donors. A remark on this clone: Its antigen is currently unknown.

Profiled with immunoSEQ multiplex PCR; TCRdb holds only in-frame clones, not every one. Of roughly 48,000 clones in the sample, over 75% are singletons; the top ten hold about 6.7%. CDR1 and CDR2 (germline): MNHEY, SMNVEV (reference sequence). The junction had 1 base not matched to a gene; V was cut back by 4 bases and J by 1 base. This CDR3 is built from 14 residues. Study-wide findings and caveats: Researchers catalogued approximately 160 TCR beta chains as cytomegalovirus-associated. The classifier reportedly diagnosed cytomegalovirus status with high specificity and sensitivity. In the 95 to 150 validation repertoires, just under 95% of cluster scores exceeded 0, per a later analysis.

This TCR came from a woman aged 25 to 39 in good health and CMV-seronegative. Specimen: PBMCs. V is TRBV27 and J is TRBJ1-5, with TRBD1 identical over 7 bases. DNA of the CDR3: TGTGCCAGCAGTTCACAGGGGAGCAATCAGCCCCAGCATTTT. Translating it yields CASSSQGSNQPQHF.